This TCR beta chain was identified during a study of STAT5B mutations in CD4+ large granular lymphocyte leukemia. About the research overall: The CDR3 'QG' motif was associated with a particular HLA allele among healthy donors. Study-wide points: The CD4+ versus CD8+ T-LGLL clonality difference may reflect limited sample size. Top patient clones used TRBV06 genes more often: 8/27 versus 2/35 in controls.

Looked up from germline, CDR1 is SGDLS and CDR2 is YYNGEE. CDR3 length: 16 amino acids. V dropped 4 bases and J dropped 0 bases, with 11 bases sitting between them. This clone came up a few times. Antigen specificity is unknown. Data came from immunoSEQ multiplex PCR; TCRdb stores just in-frame clones and leaves some out. The sample consists of nearly 35,000 clones, around 63% of them appearing once. The rearrangement joins TRBV9 to TRBJ2-6, with D possibly matching TRBD1 (6 bases). This clonotype was obtained from a human donor in good health. The sequencing input was CD4+ T cells from blood buffy coats. DNA of the CDR3: TGTGCCAGCAGCCCCCGGACAGTCTCTGGGGCCAACGTCCTGACTTTC. It specifies CASSPRTVSGANVLTF.